This T cell receptor (beta chain) originates from a study of T cell repertoires in cytomegalovirus infection. The study, taken as a whole, reports: The response measured ex vivo was dominated by TCR beta clonotypes (HLA-C-restricted and CMV-specific).

Germline V CDR1 and CDR2: SGHTA, FQGNSA. There are 15 residues in the CDR3. Trimming removed 5 bases from V and 3 bases from J, with 16 bases in between. TCRdb ran MiXCR on the reads and lists one entry per CDR3 protein. The sample records roughly 160,000 distinct CDR3 sequences, roughly a fifth being singletons. Concerning this clonotype itself: Its antigen remains unidentified.

This material consisted of CD8+ T cells from cultured PBMCs, taken from culture after CMV antigen stimulation. The sequence was collected from a human donor in good health (CMV status not recorded). Some clones in this sample may be carry-over from other donors' samples. The chain links TRBV7-2 to TRBJ1-1; TRBD1 is a possible D gene (6 bases). The CDR3: CASSQPRGGDTEAFF. The CDR3 DNA reads as TGTGCCAGCAGCCAACCCAGGGGAGGGGACACTGAAGCTTTCTTT. Using reference TRBV7-2 and TRBJ1-1 for the parts outside the CDR3, the full variable domain is GAGVSQSPSNKVTEKGKDVELRCDPISGHTALYWYRQSLGQGLEFLIYFQGNSAPDKSGLPSDRFSAERTGGSVSTLTIQRTQQEDSAVYLCASSQPRGGDTEAFFGQGTRLTVV.